This T cell receptor (beta chain) appears in the sequencing data of a study of T cell clonotyping in hematopoietic cell transplantation. Study observations and caveats: Few recipient clonotypes overlapped donors; over 95% were de novo at given depth.

This table comes from immunoSEQ multiplex PCR, and its TCRdb copy is limited to in-frame clones, with some not included. The sample includes 10,000 to 15,000 clones, just under 85% of them seen just once. In the case of this clone: Its antigen is still unknown.

This CDR3 is 15 amino acids long. Trimming stripped 5 bases from V and 1 base from J, with 12 bases between. Looked up from germline, CDR1 is SGHVS and CDR2 is FQNEAQ. The clonotype originates from a female patient aged 40-50 years who had an allogeneic stem cell transplant from a related donor, so T cells may come from the graft donor. Some clones in this sample may be carry-over from other donors' samples. The specimen was PBMCs, collected 100 days after allogeneic stem cell transplant. This chain links TRBV7-8 with TRBJ1-3; tentative D call: TRBD1 (6 bases). The CDR3 spells CASSPRTASGNTIYF. In nucleotides, the CDR3 is TGTGCCAGCAGCCCCCGGACAGCTTCTGGAAACACCATATATTTT.